Below are 30 T cell receptor beta chains sequenced from a single sample in a study of early T cells in non-severe SARS-CoV-2 infection. TCRdb re-analysed the 5' RACE reads in MiXCR, keeping a single row per CDR3 protein. The sample holds 40,000 or so distinct CDR3 sequences, roughly 11% seen once. Material for sequencing was whole blood. Receptors were obtained from an adult who was a healthcare worker with PCR-confirmed SARS-CoV-2 infection or an uninfected control (not recorded which).

This clonotype was observed at least ten times. CDR3 residues: CASSPSGGRRTEAFF. In DNA form, the CDR3 reads TGTGCCAGCAGCCCCTCCGGGGGGAGACGTACTGAAGCTTTCTTT. The chain is built from TRBV9 and TRBJ1-1; D is possibly TRBD1 (5 bases). CDR3 size: 15 residues. Germline V gives CDR1 SGDLS, CDR2 YYNGEE. V was cut by 4 bases and J by 5 bases, with 18 bases left in between.

This clonotype was observed a few times. The rearrangement links TRBV6-4 to TRBJ2-3, with 7 bases aligning to TRBD1. The CDR3 consists of 12 residues. Unmatched junction bases numbered 3, after V lost 2 bases and J lost 10 bases. Germline lookup yields CDR1 MRHNA and CDR2 SNTAGT. The CDR3 region is CASSDRQGSQYF. DNA of the CDR3: TGTGCCAGCAGTGACAGACAGGGTTCGCAGTATTTT.

This clonotype has ten or more counts. The V and J genes are TRBV19 and TRBJ2-2; D ambiguous. V was trimmed by 3 bases and J by 1 base, leaving 6 bases between them. This CDR3 comprises 14 residues. Germline V gives CDR1 LNHDA, CDR2 SQIVND (reference sequence). The chain's CDR3 is CASSISRNTGELFF. DNA of the CDR3: TGTGCCAGTAGTATTTCCAGGAACACCGGGGAGCTGTTTTTT.

This clonotype was recorded many times. CDR3 amino acids: CASSPQGTDYGYTF. Written as DNA, the CDR3 is TGTGCCAGCTCACCACAAGGGACCGACTATGGCTACACCTTC. The chain recombines TRBV18 with TRBJ1-2; a possible D gene is TRBD1 (5 bases). The CDR3 totals 14 residues. CDR1 is KGHSH and CDR2 is LQKENI in the germline V gene. V was shortened by 1 base and J by 3 bases, with 9 bases between the two germline ends.

In its sample, this clonotype was seen many times. This chain uses TRBV6-2 or TRBV6-3 with TRBJ2-6; 9 bases are a match to TRBD1. The CDR3 has 20 amino acids. The ends lost 6 bases at V and 0 bases at J; junction bases unmatched: 15. CDR1 MNHEY and CDR2 SVGEGT come from the germline V gene. CDR3 residues: CASRLHHGQGPFSGANVLTF. Written as DNA, the CDR3 is TGTGCCAGCAGATTACACCACGGACAGGGGCCTTTCTCTGGGGCCAACGTCCTGACTTTC.

This clonotype was seen many times. The chain couples TRBV6-5 to TRBJ1-5, with 7 bases lining up with TRBD1. This CDR3 region has 13 residues. Germline V CDR1 and CDR2: MNHEY, SVGAGI. V dropped 8 bases and J dropped 2; count of bases not matched to a gene: 3. The CDR3 DNA is TGTGCCAGCGACAGGGAGGGCAATCAGCCCCAGCATTTT. This sequence encodes CASDREGNQPQHF.

Ten or more counts support this clonotype. The chain couples TRBV15 to TRBJ1-1; 11 nucleotides align to TRBD1. The CDR3 contains 17 residues. From germline, CDR1 is LNHNV and CDR2 YYDKDF (reference sequence). V dropped 0 bases and J dropped 4; count of bases not matched to a gene: 7. CDR3 sequence reads: CATSRDPDRGQGTEAFF. DNA of the CDR3: TGTGCCACCAGCAGAGATCCGGACAGGGGGCAGGGCACTGAAGCTTTCTTT. The entire variable domain, with the rest obtained from reference TRBV15 and TRBJ1-1, is as follows: DAMVIQNPRYQVTQFGKPVTLSCSQTLNHNVMYWYQQKSSQAPKLLFHYYDKDFNNEADTPDNFQSRRPNTSFCFLDIRSPGLGDTAMYLCATSRDPDRGQGTEAFFGQGTRLTVV.

This clonotype was seen only a few times. The chain has TRBV4-1 and TRBJ2-2; unclear D gene. The CDR3 has 15 amino acids. Germline V CDR1 and CDR2: MGHRA, YSYEKL. Trimming removed 4 bases at V and 1 base at J, with 10 bases between. CDR3 residues: CASSRQTGNTGELFF. The CDR3, as DNA: TGCGCCAGCAGCCGTCAGACGGGGAACACCGGGGAGCTGTTTTTT.

At least ten counts were recorded for this clonotype. The V and J genes are TRBV5-1 and TRBJ1-4; 7 nucleotides align to TRBD1. This CDR3 is 14 amino acids long. CDR1 and CDR2 from the germline V gene are SGHRS and YFSETQ. The J segment lost 8 bases and the V segment lost 2 bases, leaving 6 bases of the junction unmatched. CDR3 sequence reads: CASSLRQGEEKLFF. DNA for the CDR3: TGCGCCAGCAGCTTACGACAGGGAGAAGAAAAACTGTTTTTT.

V and J are TRBV20-1 and TRBJ2-2, with D perhaps TRBD2 (6 bases). Germline V gives CDR1 DFQATT, CDR2 SNEGSKA (reference sequence). The CDR3 runs to 13 residues. V was clipped by 0 bases and J by 7 bases, with 9 bases between them. This CDR3 is CSAREREVGELFF. The CDR3, as DNA: TGCAGTGCTAGAGAAAGGGAGGTCGGGGAGCTGTTTTTT.

This clonotype was recorded at least ten times. The rearrangement joins TRBV7-8 to TRBJ2-1, with TRBD2 matching 7 bases. Looked up from germline, CDR1 is SGHVS and CDR2 is FQNEAQ. V lost 6 bases and J lost 9; bases outside the gene matches: 14. This CDR3 is built from 15 residues. This CDR3 reads CASRPATRELGEQFF. In nucleotides, the CDR3 is TGTGCCAGCAGACCGGCCACGCGGGAGTTGGGTGAGCAGTTCTTC.

Many counts were recorded for this clonotype. The rearrangement links TRBV29-1 to TRBJ1-2, with D uncertain. Trimming left V 7 bases short and J 2 bases short, with 17 bases between. The CDR3 is 14 residues long. The germline V gene has CDR1 SQVTM and CDR2 ANQGSEA. DNA for the CDR3: TGCAGCGCACAATTGTTCGGAATGAACTATGGCTACACCTTC. Translated, it gives CSAQLFGMNYGYTF.

This sequence joins TRBV28 and TRBJ1-1; possible D gene TRBD1, 5 bases. Deletions cut 4 bases from V and 4 bases from J, with 16 bases between. CDR1 and CDR2 from the germline V gene are MDHEN and SYDVKM. The CDR3 is made up of 15 amino acids. As DNA, the CDR3 is TGTGCCAGCAGTTCGCCTTGGGGGGGAGGCACTGAAGCTTTCTTT. It is translated as CASSSPWGGGTEAFF.

This clonotype has more than one count but fewer than ten. The chain recombines TRBV28 with TRBJ2-2, with 8 bases fitting TRBD2. V shed 4 bases and J 0 bases; nucleotides not matched to a gene: 7. CDR1 is MDHEN, CDR2 SYDVKM, per germline. This CDR3 contains 17 residues. DNA for the CDR3: TGTGCCAGCAGTTCTATAGCGGGACGACCGAACACCGGGGAGCTGTTTTTT. Encoded protein: CASSSIAGRPNTGELFF.

In this sample, this clonotype turned up a few times. V usage is TRBV29-1 and J usage is TRBJ2-7; 10 bases are shared with TRBD2. This CDR3 has 13 amino acids. CDR1 is SQVTM and CDR2 is ANQGSEA in the germline V gene. V trimming: 7 bases; J trimming: 6 bases; junction bases outside the gene matches: 9. This chain's CDR3 is CSGGASGSGEQYF. CDR3 nucleotides: TGCAGCGGCGGGGCTAGCGGGAGCGGCGAGCAGTACTTC.

The chain is built from TRBV7-4 and TRBJ2-1; D call uncertain. This CDR3 region has 12 residues. Germline CDR1 reads SGHVT; CDR2 reads SQSDAQ. Trimming removed 5 bases at V and 2 bases at J, with 4 bases between. CDR3: CASSQTYNEQFF. The CDR3 coding sequence is TGTGCCAGCAGCCAGACCTACAATGAGCAGTTCTTC.

This clonotype has a count of ten or more. The chain recombines TRBV10-3 with TRBJ2-3, with TRBD2 identical over 9 bases. The CDR3 is 15 amino acids. Per the germline V gene, CDR1 is ENHRY and CDR2 is SYGVKD. With 6 bases clipped from V and 6 bases from J, the junction kept 10 bases outside the gene matches. Here the CDR3 reads CAIRSLAGVSDTQYF. The DNA for the CDR3 is TGTGCCATCAGGAGCTTAGCGGGAGTTTCGGATACGCAGTATTTT.

As regards this clonotype: Relative to the germline gene, one junction end is altered; a read error may explain this. The V and J genes are TRBV7-3 and TRBJ2-6, with D perhaps being TRBD1 or TRBD2 (5 bases each). CDR3 length equals 18 residues. CDR1 SGHTA and CDR2 FQGTGA come from the germline V gene. The CDR3 DNA follows: TGTGCCAGCAGCCCCTCCGGGACCGCTATCTCTGGGGCCAACGTCCCGACTTTC. It codes for CASSPSGTAISGANVPTF.

This clonotype was observed many times. The J gene is TRBJ2-1, the V gene TRBV4-2; a weak D match, TRBD2 (5 bases). V was trimmed by 0 bases and J by 7 bases, leaving 16 bases between them. This CDR3 has 16 amino acids. Germline V gene data show CDR1 as LGHNA and CDR2 as YNFKEQ. DNA of the CDR3: TGTGCCAGCAGCCAAGATTTAGCGATGGGTTATAATGAGCAGTTCTTC. Translating it yields CASSQDLAMGYNEQFF.

This clonotype was seen more than once but under ten times. The chain recombines TRBV29-1 with TRBJ2-1, with D maybe TRBD2 (5 bases). The V and J ends lost 7 bases and 1 base respectively, with 14 bases between them. Germline V gives CDR1 SQVTM, CDR2 ANQGSEA. CDR3 length: 14 amino acids. The chain's CDR3 is CSAVLGVSYNEQFF. The CDR3 DNA is TGCAGCGCCGTACTCGGGGTATCCTACAATGAGCAGTTCTTC.

This clonotype was recorded a few times. CDR3 nucleotide sequence: TGTGCCAGCAGCCGAGGACAGGCCGAAGCTTTCTTT. It yields the protein CASSRGQAEAFF. The chain has TRBV6-2 or TRBV6-3 and TRBJ1-1; 7 nucleotides agree with TRBD1. Per germline, CDR1 MNHEY and CDR2 SVGEGT. This CDR3 spans 12 amino acids. The ends lost 6 bases at V and 8 bases at J; junction bases unmatched: 6.

This clonotype was detected many times. The V call is TRBV28, the J call TRBJ1-2, with TRBD1 matching over 7 bases. V lost 4 bases to trimming and J lost 4 bases; unmatched junction nucleotides: 6. CDR1 is MDHEN, CDR2 SYDVKM, per germline. The CDR3 is 14 amino acids. The CDR3 DNA reads TGTGCCAGCAGTTGGGTGGACAGGCCCTATGGCTACACCTTC. It specifies CASSWVDRPYGYTF.

This clonotype has only a few counts. The genes are TRBV20-1 and TRBJ2-1; D is unclear. The V gene lost 8 bases and the J gene lost 4 bases, with 3 bases spanning the gap. Germline V CDR1 and CDR2: DFQATT, SNEGSKA (reference sequence). The CDR3 extends over 9 amino acids. The CDR3 bases are TGCAGTACATACAATGAGCAGTTCTTC. It translates to CSTYNEQFF.

The chain carries TRBV15 and TRBJ1-3; 7 nucleotides align to TRBD1. V shed 6 bases and J 7 bases; nucleotides not matched to a gene: 18. This CDR3 region has 17 residues. Germline CDR1 is LNHNV and CDR2 is YYDKDF (reference sequence). This CDR3 reads CATSQGGVHLGYNTIYF. CDR3 DNA sequence: TGTGCCACCAGTCAAGGGGGCGTCCATTTGGGATATAACACCATATATTTT.

CDR3 sequence reads: CASSLMDRSYEQYF. The CDR3 region has the DNA TGTGCCAGCAGCTTAATGGACAGGAGTTACGAGCAGTACTTC. The chain couples TRBV7-2 to TRBJ2-7; the match to TRBD1 covers 7 bases. The germline V gene encodes CDR1 SGHTA and CDR2 FQGNSA. The CDR3 is made up of 14 amino acids. V lost 2 bases to trimming and J lost 4 bases; unmatched junction nucleotides: 5.

The table lists this clonotype with many counts. The chain uses TRBV6-2 or TRBV6-3 and TRBJ1-1; TRBD1 matches 10 bases. Germline CDR1 reads MNHEY; CDR2 reads SVGEGT. The length of the CDR3 is 16 residues. The V and J ends lost 1 base and 2 bases, in that order; junction bases with no gene match: 4. Here the CDR3 DNA reads TGTGCCAGCAGTTACTATGGGACAGGGGATAACACTGAAGCTTTCTTT. Protein sequence: CASSYYGTGDNTEAFF.

Ten or more counts support this clonotype. CDR3 DNA: TGTGCCAGCAGCCGGTCAGCGGGAAGCTCCTACAATGAGCAGTTCTTC. It specifies CASSRSAGSSYNEQFF. V is TRBV7-8 and J is TRBJ2-1; 7 nucleotides align to TRBD2. Germline-derived CDR1 and CDR2 are SGHVS and FQNEAQ. The CDR3 is 16 amino acids. The junction had 7 bases not matched to a gene; V was cut back by 5 bases and J by 0 bases. Variable domain in full (rest from reference TRBV7-8 and TRBJ2-1): GAGVSQSPRYKVAKRGQDVALRCDPISGHVSLFWYQQALGQGPEFLTYFQNEAQLDKSGLPSDRFFAERPEGSVSTLKIQRTQQEDSAVYLCASSRSAGSSYNEQFFGPGTRLTVL.

This clonotype was observed at least ten times. The genes are TRBV29-1 and TRBJ1-1; D call uncertain. The length of the CDR3 is 14 residues. V was cut by 5 bases and J by 7 bases, with 20 bases left in between. CDR1 and CDR2 from the germline V gene are SQVTM and ANQGSEA. Written as DNA, the CDR3 is TGCAGCGTTCTTACCCCCATTGGGAGGCTTGAAGCTTTCTTT. Translation: CSVLTPIGRLEAFF.

The rearrangement uses TRBV20-1 and TRBJ2-5; 10 bases fit TRBD2. V was clipped by 3 bases and J by 1 base; unmatched bases: 8. This CDR3 is built from 16 residues. Germline-derived CDR1 and CDR2 are DFQATT and SNEGSKA (reference sequence). The CDR3 loop is CSASPPSGRGQETQYF. The CDR3 DNA sequence: TGCAGTGCTAGCCCCCCGAGCGGGAGGGGCCAAGAGACCCAGTACTTC.

The chain is built from TRBV29-1 and TRBJ2-2; D is uncertain. The CDR3 totals 12 residues. The V gene's germline CDR1 is SQVTM and CDR2 ANQGSEA. Trimming removed 6 bases at V and 7 bases at J, with 12 bases between. The CDR3 sequence: CSVFVADGELFF. In DNA form, the CDR3 reads TGCAGCGTATTCGTGGCGGACGGGGAGCTGTTTTTT.